The T cell receptor beta chain described here comes from a study of HIV-infected children after antiretroviral therapy interruption. Study in general: Interruption group median age about 9.5 years; continuous group about 8 years.

V gave up 0 bases and J gave up 10 bases, with 10 bases separating them. The CDR3 totals 12 residues. CDR1 and CDR2 from the germline V gene are SGHDT and YYEEEE. Treatment described: PENTA 11 planned treatment interruption arm or continuous ART arm. Samples needed at least 5 million viable cryopreserved PBMCs. Unique molecular identifiers were included in an RNA-based 3' RACE TCR library. MiXCR, run by TCRdb on the 3' RACE reads, gives a single entry per CDR3 protein. This sample has about 86,000 distinct CDR3 sequences, with about 6.9% found just once. The sample in question was CD45RA+ CD4+ T cells from PBMCs, pooled from several time points, obtained from a donor given antiretroviral therapy, either interrupted or continuous. Subset given: naive CD4+ CD45RA+ CD45RO- T cells. The TCR comes from a pool of human donors with HIV. This rearrangement joins TRBV5-6 to TRBJ1-2, with D unresolved. This chain's CDR3 is CASSLVPNDYTF. CDR3 bases: TGTGCCAGCAGCTTGGTCCCGAACGACTACACCTTC.